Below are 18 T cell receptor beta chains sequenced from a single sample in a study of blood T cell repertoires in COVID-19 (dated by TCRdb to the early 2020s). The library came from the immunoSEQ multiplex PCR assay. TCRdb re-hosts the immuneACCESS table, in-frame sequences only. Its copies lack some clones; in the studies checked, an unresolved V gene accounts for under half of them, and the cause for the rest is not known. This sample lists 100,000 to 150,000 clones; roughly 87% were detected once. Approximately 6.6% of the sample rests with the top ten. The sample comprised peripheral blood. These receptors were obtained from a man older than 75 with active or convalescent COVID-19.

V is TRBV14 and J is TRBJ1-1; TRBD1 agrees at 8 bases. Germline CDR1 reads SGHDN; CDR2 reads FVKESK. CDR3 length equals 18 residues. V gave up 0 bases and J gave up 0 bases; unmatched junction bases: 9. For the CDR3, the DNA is TGTGCCAGCAGCCAAGACCCTTGGACAGGGCCCATGAACACTGAAGCTTTCTTT. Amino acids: CASSQDPWTGPMNTEAFF.

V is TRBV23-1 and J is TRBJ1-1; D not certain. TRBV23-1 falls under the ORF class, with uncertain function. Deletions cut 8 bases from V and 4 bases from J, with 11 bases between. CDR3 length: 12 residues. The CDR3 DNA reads TGCGCCAGCCCCTCACTGCGCACTGAAGCTTTCTTT. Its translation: CASPSLRTEAFF.

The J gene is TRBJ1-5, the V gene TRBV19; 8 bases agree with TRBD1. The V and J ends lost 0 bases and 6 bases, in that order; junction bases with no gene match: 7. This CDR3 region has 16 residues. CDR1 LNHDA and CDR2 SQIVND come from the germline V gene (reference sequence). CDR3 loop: CASSIDPGGAGQPQHF. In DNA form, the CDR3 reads TGTGCCAGTAGTATAGATCCAGGGGGCGCGGGTCAGCCCCAGCATTTT.

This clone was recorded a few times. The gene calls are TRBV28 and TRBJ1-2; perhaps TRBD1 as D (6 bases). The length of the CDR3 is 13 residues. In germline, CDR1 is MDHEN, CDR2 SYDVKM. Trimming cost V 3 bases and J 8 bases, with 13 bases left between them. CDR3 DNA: TGTGCCAGCAGTTTTTCAGGGGCGATAGGCTACACCTTC. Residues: CASSFSGAIGYTF.

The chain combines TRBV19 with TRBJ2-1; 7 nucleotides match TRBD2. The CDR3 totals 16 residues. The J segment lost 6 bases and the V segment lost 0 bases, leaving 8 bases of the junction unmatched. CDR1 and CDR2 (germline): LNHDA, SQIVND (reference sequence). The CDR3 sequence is CASSIEAGRVSNEQFF. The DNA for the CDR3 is TGTGCCAGTAGTATAGAAGCGGGAAGGGTTAGCAATGAGCAGTTCTTC.

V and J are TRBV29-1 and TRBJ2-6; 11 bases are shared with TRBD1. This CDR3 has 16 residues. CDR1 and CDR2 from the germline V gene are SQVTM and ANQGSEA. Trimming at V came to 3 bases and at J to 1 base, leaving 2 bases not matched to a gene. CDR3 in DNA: TGCAGCGTTGAGAGGGACAGGGGGTCTGGGGCCAACGTCCTGACTTTC. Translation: CSVERDRGSGANVLTF.

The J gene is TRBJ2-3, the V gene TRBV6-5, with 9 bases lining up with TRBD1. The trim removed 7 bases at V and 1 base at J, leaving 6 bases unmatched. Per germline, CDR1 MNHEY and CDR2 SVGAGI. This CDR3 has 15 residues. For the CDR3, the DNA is TGTGCCAGCAAAGAAAGGGACAGGGGCACAGATACGCAGTATTTT. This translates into CASKERDRGTDTQYF.

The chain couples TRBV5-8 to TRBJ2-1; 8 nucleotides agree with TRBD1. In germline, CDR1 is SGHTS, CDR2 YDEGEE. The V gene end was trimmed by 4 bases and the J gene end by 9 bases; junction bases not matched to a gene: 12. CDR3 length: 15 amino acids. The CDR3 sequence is CASSPDRVGLGEQFF. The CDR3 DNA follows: TGTGCCAGCAGCCCGGACAGGGTGGGGTTGGGTGAGCAGTTCTTC.

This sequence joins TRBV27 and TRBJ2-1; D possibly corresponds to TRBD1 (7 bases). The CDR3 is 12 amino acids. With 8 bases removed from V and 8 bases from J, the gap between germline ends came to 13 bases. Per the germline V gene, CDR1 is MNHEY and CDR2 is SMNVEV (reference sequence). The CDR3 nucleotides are TGTGCCAGCGACGGAGGGGGCGATGAGCAGTTCTTC. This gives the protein CASDGGGDEQFF.

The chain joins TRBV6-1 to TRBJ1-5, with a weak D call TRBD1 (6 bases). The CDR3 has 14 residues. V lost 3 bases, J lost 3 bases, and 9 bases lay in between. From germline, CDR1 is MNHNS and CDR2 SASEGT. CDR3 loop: CASSEGHTNQPQHF. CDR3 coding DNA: TGTGCCAGCAGTGAGGGACACACCAATCAGCCCCAGCATTTT.

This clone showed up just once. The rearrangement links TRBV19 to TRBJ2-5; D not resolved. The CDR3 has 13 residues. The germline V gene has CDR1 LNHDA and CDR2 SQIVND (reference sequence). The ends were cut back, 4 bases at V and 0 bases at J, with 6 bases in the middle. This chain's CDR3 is CASSSGDQETQYF. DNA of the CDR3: TGTGCCAGTAGTAGCGGAGACCAAGAGACCCAGTACTTC.

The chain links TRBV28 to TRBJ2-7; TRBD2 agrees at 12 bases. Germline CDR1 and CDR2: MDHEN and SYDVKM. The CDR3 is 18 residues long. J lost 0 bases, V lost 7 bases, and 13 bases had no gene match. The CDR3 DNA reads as TGTGCCAGCATCCCCCTGGGGCTAGCGGGGGGGGGCTCCTACGAGCAGTACTTC. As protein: CASIPLGLAGGGSYEQYF.

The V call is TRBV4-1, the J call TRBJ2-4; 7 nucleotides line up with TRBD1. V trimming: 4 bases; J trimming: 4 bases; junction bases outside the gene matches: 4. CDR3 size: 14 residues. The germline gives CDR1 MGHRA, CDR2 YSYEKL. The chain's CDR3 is CASSPPGQKNIQYF. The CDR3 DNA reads TGCGCCAGCAGCCCTCCGGGACAGAAAAACATTCAGTACTTC.

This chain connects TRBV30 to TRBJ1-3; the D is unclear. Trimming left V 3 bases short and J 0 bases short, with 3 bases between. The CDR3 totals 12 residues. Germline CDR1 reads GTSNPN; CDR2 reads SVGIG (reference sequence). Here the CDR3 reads CAWRLSGNTIYF. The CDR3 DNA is TGTGCCTGGAGACTCTCTGGAAACACCATATATTTT. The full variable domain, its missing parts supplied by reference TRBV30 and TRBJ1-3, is SQTIHQWPATLVQPVGSPLSLECTVEGTSNPNLYWYRQAAGRGLQLLFYSVGIGQISSEVPQNLSASRPQDRQFILSSKKLLLSDSGFYLCAWRLSGNTIYFGEGSWLTVV.

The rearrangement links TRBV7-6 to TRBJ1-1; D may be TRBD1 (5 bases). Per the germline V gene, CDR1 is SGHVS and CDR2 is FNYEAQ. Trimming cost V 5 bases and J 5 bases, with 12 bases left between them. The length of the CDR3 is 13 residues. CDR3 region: CASSPVQGTEAFF. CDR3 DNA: TGTGCCAGCAGCCCCGTTCAGGGAACTGAAGCTTTCTTT.

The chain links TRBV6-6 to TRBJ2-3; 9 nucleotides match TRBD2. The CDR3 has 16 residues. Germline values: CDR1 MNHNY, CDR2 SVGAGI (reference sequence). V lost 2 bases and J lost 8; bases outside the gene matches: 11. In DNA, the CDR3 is TGTGCCAGCAGTTACGCCGCGGGAGGGCCAGGGGGTACGCAGTATTTT. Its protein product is CASSYAAGGPGGTQYF.

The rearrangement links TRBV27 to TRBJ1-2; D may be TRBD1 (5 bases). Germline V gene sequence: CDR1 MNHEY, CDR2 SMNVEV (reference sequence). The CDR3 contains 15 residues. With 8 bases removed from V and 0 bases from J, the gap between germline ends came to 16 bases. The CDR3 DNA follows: TGTGCCAGCGGATCTTTACAGGTCTCTAACTATGGCTACACCTTC. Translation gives CASGSLQVSNYGYTF.

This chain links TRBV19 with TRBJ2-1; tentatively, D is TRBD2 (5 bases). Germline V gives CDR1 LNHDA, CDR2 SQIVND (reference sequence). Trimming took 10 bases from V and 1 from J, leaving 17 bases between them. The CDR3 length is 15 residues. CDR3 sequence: CATAPVAHSYNEQFF. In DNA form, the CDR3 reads TGTGCCACCGCACCCGTAGCGCATTCCTACAATGAGCAGTTCTTC.